A single sample gave rise to the 16 T cell receptor beta chains below, sequenced in a study of radiotherapy plus CTLA-4 blockade in lung cancer. Profiling relied on immunoSEQ multiplex PCR, and the TCRdb table lists in-frame clones only, not all of them. The table lists around 29,000 clones, roughly four fifths of them singletons. The sample was peripheral blood, taken from a patient treated with radiotherapy plus ipilimumab. The origin of the receptors is a human donor with non-small cell lung cancer that progressed on radiotherapy plus ipilimumab.

This chain links TRBV5-1 with TRBJ2-3; possible D gene TRBD2, 6 bases. This CDR3 has 15 amino acids. V was clipped by 0 bases and J by 0 bases, with 8 bases between them. Germline CDR1 and CDR2: SGHRS and YFSETQ. The CDR3 region has the DNA TGCGCCAGCAGCTTGGAGGGGACTAGCACAGATACGCAGTATTTT. It specifies CASSLEGTSTDTQYF.

V usage is TRBV9 and J usage is TRBJ1-2; possible D gene TRBD1, 5 bases. This CDR3 is built from 15 residues. V shed 6 bases and J shed 5 bases, with 20 bases lying between them. CDR1 SGDLS and CDR2 YYNGEE come from the germline V gene. CDR3 nucleotide sequence: TGTGCCAGCATCAGTAGGGGCCGGGCAGCGTATGGCTACACCTTC. This sequence encodes CASISRGRAAYGYTF.

The chain has TRBV18 and TRBJ1-5, with a tentative D call TRBD1 (6 bases). The V and J ends lost 6 bases and 3 bases respectively, with 15 bases between them. This CDR3 is built from 15 residues. Germline lookup yields CDR1 KGHSH and CDR2 LQKENI. CDR3 region: CASSLSTGFNQPQHF. The CDR3 coding sequence is TGTGCCAGCTCCCTTAGTACAGGGTTCAATCAGCCCCAGCATTTT. The full variable domain, rest sourced from reference TRBV18 and TRBJ1-5, is NAGVMQNPRHLVRRRGQEARLRCSPMKGHSHVYWYRQLPEEGLKFMVYLQKENIIDESGMPKERFSAEFPKEGPSILRIQQVVRGDSAAYFCASSLSTGFNQPQHFGDGTRLSIL.

The chain combines TRBV19 with TRBJ2-1; tentative D call: TRBD2 (5 bases). CDR1 LNHDA and CDR2 SQIVND come from the germline V gene (reference sequence). The CDR3 loop spans 14 amino acids. V was trimmed by 7 bases and J by 9 bases, leaving 19 bases between them. The CDR3 protein is CASKWGSARPEQFF. In nucleotides, the CDR3 is TGTGCCAGTAAATGGGGTAGCGCTCGTCCTGAGCAGTTCTTC.

The V gene is TRBV6-5, the J gene TRBJ1-1, with D unclear. This CDR3 has 13 amino acids. Germline-derived CDR1 and CDR2 are MNHEY and SVGAGI. Between the trimmed V and J ends, which lost 5 bases and 0 bases, there was a span of 7 bases. This CDR3 is CASSNSLNTEAFF. The CDR3 nucleotides read TGTGCCAGCAGTAACAGCCTGAACACTGAAGCTTTCTTT.

The CDR3 nucleotides read TGTGCCAGCAGCTCCGTGGAGGGGTGGTACTATGGCTACACCTTC. Amino acid sequence: CASSSVEGWYYGYTF. The chain employs TRBV11-2 and TRBJ1-2, with a tentative D call TRBD1 (5 bases). Germline CDR1 is SGHAT and CDR2 is FQNNGV. V lost 4 bases to trimming and J lost 3 bases, with 15 bases between them. The CDR3 extends over 15 amino acids.

V and J are TRBV15 and TRBJ2-3; weak D call: TRBD1 (6 bases). Trimming took off 1 base at V and 1 base at J, with 12 bases between the two ends. Looked up from germline, CDR1 is LNHNV and CDR2 is YYDKDF (reference sequence). CDR3 length: 16 residues. CDR3 sequence reads: CATSRVGAGGTDTQYF. In nucleotides, the CDR3 is TGTGCCACCAGCAGAGTGGGGGCAGGGGGCACAGATACGCAGTATTTT. Filled out from reference TRBV15 and TRBJ2-3, the complete variable domain reads DAMVIQNPRYQVTQFGKPVTLSCSQTLNHNVMYWYQQKSSQAPKLLFHYYDKDFNNEADTPDNFQSRRPNTSFCFLDIRSPGLGDTAMYLCATSRVGAGGTDTQYFGPGTRLTVL.

Comment on this clone: The junction departs from the called germline gene at one end, perhaps through a read error. The genes are TRBV6-5 and TRBJ1-1, with unresolved D. CDR3 length: 13 amino acids. CDR1 and CDR2 (germline): MNHEY, SVGAGI. This CDR3 reads CASRQSRNTEAFF. For the CDR3, the DNA is TGTGCAAGCAGGCAGTCTCGCAACACTGAAGCTTTCTTT.

CDR3 in DNA: TGCAGGAGTGGGGGGAGGACTGAAGCTTTCTTT. Its protein product is CRSGGRTEAFF. The genes are TRBV20-1 and TRBJ1-1, with D possibly TRBD1 on 5 matching bases. The CDR3 sequence is 11 residues long. The germline gives CDR1 DFQATT, CDR2 SNEGSKA (reference sequence).

The rearrangement joins TRBV7-8 to TRBJ1-1; tentatively, D is TRBD1 (5 bases). The V end was cut by 7 bases, the J end by 1 base, with 13 bases between. The CDR3 is 14 residues long. CDR1 and CDR2 from the germline V gene are SGHVS and FQNEAQ. This CDR3 is CASTVGTANTEAFF. In nucleotides, the CDR3 is TGTGCCAGCACCGTCGGGACTGCGAACACTGAAGCTTTCTTT.

The CDR3 sequence: CAIVQGIDYGYTF. DNA for the CDR3: TGTGCCATTGTACAGGGGATCGACTATGGCTACACCTTC. This chain links TRBV7-2 with TRBJ1-2; 7 bases map to TRBD1. Per germline, CDR1 SGHTA and CDR2 FQGNSA. The CDR3 spans 13 residues. With 10 bases clipped from V and 3 bases from J, the junction kept 8 bases outside the gene matches.

This clone was counted only a few times. The CDR3 reads CASSQDSLAGALLTGELFF. CDR3 bases: TGTGCCAGCAGCCAAGACTCCCTAGCGGGGGCCCTACTCACCGGGGAGCTGTTTTTT. This chain links TRBV14 with TRBJ2-2, with 10 positions matching TRBD2. Germline-derived CDR1 and CDR2 are SGHDN and FVKESK. V dropped 0 bases and J dropped 4; count of bases not matched to a gene: 11. The CDR3 has 19 residues.

The chain uses TRBV9 and TRBJ1-1; D remains unclear. Trimming removed 2 bases at V and 0 bases at J, with 11 bases between. Germline lookup yields CDR1 SGDLS and CDR2 YYNGEE. This CDR3 spans 15 amino acids. The CDR3 reads CASSVDGDLNTEAFF. The CDR3, as DNA: TGTGCCAGCAGCGTCGACGGGGATCTGAACACTGAAGCTTTCTTT.

V is TRBV23-1 and J is TRBJ1-4; D is possibly TRBD1 (5 bases). TRBV23-1 is recorded as an ORF, its role being uncertain. The length of the CDR3 is 17 residues. The V end lost 4 bases, the J end lost 2 bases, and 17 bases lay between the germline ends. This CDR3 reads CASSPGRSSGTNEKLFF. For the CDR3, the DNA is TGCGCCAGCAGTCCCGGCAGGTCCTCAGGGACTAATGAAAAACTGTTTTTT.

The chain joins TRBV6-5 to TRBJ2-7; 9 bases fit TRBD1. V was pared by 7 bases and J by 2 bases, with 9 bases of the junction left unmatched. This CDR3 has 15 residues. CDR1 is MNHEY and CDR2 is SVGAGI in the germline V gene. The CDR3 region has the DNA TGTGCCAGCAAAAAGGGACAGGGATGGACCTACGAGCAGTACTTC. It specifies CASKKGQGWTYEQYF.

This clone turned up a few times. The chain links TRBV28 to TRBJ2-3; 8 positions agree with TRBD1. Germline V gene data show CDR1 as MDHEN and CDR2 as SYDVKM. The CDR3 consists of 14 residues. With V trimmed by 3 bases and J by 3 bases, 2 bases remained unmatched. The DNA for the CDR3 is TGTGCCAGCAGTTTCCAGGGGGCGACAGATACGCAGTATTTT. This sequence encodes CASSFQGATDTQYF. The whole variable domain, remainder taken from reference TRBV28 and TRBJ2-3, is DVKVTQSSRYLVKRTGEKVFLECVQDMDHENMFWYRQDPGLGLRLIYFSYDVKMKEKGDIPEGYSVSREKKERFSLILESASTNQTSMYLCASSFQGATDTQYFGPGTRLTVL.